The present TCR beta chain was sequenced within a study of identical twins. General study findings and limits: The abundant beta clonotypes from cord blood had fewer insertions, and memory repertoires had none of this. A partial confounding effect on zero-insertion analyses could come from invariant MAIT and iNKT cells. Beta out-of-frame sequences showed weaker excess twin sharing.

TCRdb analysed the 5' RACE reads with MiXCR anew, one entry per CDR3 protein. The table shows around 670,000 distinct CDR3 sequences, with 5.5% to 7.5% occurring only once. This clonotype was detected only a few times. Antigen specificity is unknown. The CDR3 is 19 residues long. The germline CDR1 and CDR2 sequences are LGHDT and YNNKEL (reference sequence). Trimming cost V 4 bases and J 0 bases; bases outside gene matches: 10. V is TRBV3-1 and J is TRBJ2-6, with 9 bases matching TRBD1. Sequenced input: naive T cells sorted from blood. The TCR originated in a man aged 18 to 30 in good health. The CDR3, as DNA: TGTGCCAGCAGCCCTGGGCCAGGGACAGGGAACTCTGGGGCCAACGTCCTGACTTTC. It specifies CASSPGPGTGNSGANVLTF.